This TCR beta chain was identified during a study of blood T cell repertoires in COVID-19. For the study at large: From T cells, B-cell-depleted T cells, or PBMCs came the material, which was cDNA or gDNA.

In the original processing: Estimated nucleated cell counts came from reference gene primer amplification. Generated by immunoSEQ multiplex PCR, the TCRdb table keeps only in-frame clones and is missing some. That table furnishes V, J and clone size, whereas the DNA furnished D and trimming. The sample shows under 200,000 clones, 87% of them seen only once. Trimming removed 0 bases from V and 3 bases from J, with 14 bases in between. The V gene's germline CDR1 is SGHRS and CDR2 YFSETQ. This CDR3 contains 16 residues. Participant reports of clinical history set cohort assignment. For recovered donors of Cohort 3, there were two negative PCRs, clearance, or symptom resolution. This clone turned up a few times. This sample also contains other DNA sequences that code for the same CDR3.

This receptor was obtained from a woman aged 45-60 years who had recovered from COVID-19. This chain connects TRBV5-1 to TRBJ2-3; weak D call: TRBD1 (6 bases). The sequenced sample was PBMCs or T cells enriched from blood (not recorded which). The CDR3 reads CASSLDAGRGTDTQYF. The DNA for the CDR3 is TGCGCCAGCAGCTTGGATGCAGGTAGGGGGACAGATACGCAGTATTTT.